These T cell receptor beta chains were read from a single sample in a study of beta chain features in type 1 diabetes. Method: immunoSEQ multiplex PCR; TCRdb's copy keeps in-frame clones and lacks some. The table has under 450,000 clones, roughly 16% seen once; the top ten hold approximately 0.02%. The sample comprised naive CD4+ T cells from blood. The receptors were sampled from a woman younger than 30 in good health. Both conserved end residues are trimmed from each CDR3.

V: TRBV7-9; CDR3: ASSFSGYSYNEQF
V: TRBV15; CDR3: ATSRRVSGTGGLLWEKLF
V: TRBV6-1; CDR3: ASSAGTEYQPQH
V: TRBV30; CDR3: AWSPPLPGSEQY
V: TRBV29-1; CDR3: SVESKPRPTGGYT
V: TRBV11-2; CDR3: ATTGLAKNIQY
V: TRBV7-8; CDR3: ASSPHARNMVNEQF
V: TRBV2; CDR3: ASTWDRGGNQPQH
V: TRBV10-3; CDR3: AIGQGKDTQY
V: TRBV25-1; CDR3: ASRFRDTGELF
V: TRBV13; CDR3: ASSLRGTLSFTNYGYT
V: TRBV5-4; CDR3: ASSLEDSEETQY
V: TRBV6-5; CDR3: ASSTQGRPNQPQH
V: TRBV10-3; CDR3: AISESLLIAGGNEQF
V: TRBV7-9; CDR3: ASSPTGKHGELF
V: TRBV19; CDR3: ASSIGQTNTGELF
V: TRBV7-2; CDR3: ASSKPTGGHEQF
V: TRBV11-2; CDR3: ASSLVASGSWAEQY
V: TRBV5-4; CDR3: ASSLLAGGPVGEQF
V: TRBV7-9; CDR3: ASSSPRERGLPHEQY
V: TRBV4-2; CDR3: ASSQGQGGMSYEQY
V: TRBV9; CDR3: ASSGGLAGLQETQY
V: TRBV6-1; CDR3: ASRDYKQGIYEQY
V: TRBV14; CDR3: ASSEWMQVGTQY
V: TRBV2; CDR3: ASRGGRTEGYT